This T cell receptor (beta chain) appears in the sequencing data of a study of shared clonotypes between healthy human individuals. TCRdb's table, derived via immunoSEQ multiplex PCR, lists solely in-frame clones and lacks some. The top ten clones hold approximately 0.4% of a sample with some 2.3 million clones, 85% to 95% of them seen once. Healthy HIV-negative adults with no recent acute infections or vaccinations were recruited as donors. Germline V gene lookup returns CDR1 KGHSH and CDR2 LQKENI. CDR3 length: 13 amino acids. The V end was cut by 8 bases, the J end by 4 bases, with 14 bases between.

Sequencing was carried out using naive CD4+ T cells from PBMCs. Subset in this sample: CD45RA+ positively selected. The receptor comes from a man younger than 30 in good health. Some clones in this sample may be carry-over from other donors' samples. The J gene is TRBJ1-1, the V gene TRBV18, with D tentatively TRBD1 (5 bases). DNA for the CDR3: TGTGCCAGCGGGGGGGGAGTCGTCACTGAAGCTTTCTTT. Encoded protein: CASGGGVVTEAFF.